This T cell receptor (beta chain) was sequenced for a study of human T cells and chemical hapten exposure. In TCRdb, the RACE reads were re-called with MiXCR into one record per CDR3 protein. The sample carries approximately 52,000 distinct CDR3 sequences, roughly a tenth recorded once. As for this clonotype: The limits of the CDR3 on the DNA are not certain, so only TCRdb's listed CDR3 is given.

As for time point: pre-sensitization, week 0. Treatment meaning: therapeutic diphenylcyclopropenone sensitization with weekly scalp DPC. Sequencing used whole blood, obtained in connection with sensitization to the hapten diphenylcyclopropenone (DPC). The sequence was obtained from a woman aged 40-49 years with alopecia areata. Some clones in this sample may be carry-over from other donors' samples.

The CDR3 protein is CASSVGTGAWYF. The chain uses TRBV12-3 or TRBV12-4 and TRBJ2-3; the table names TRBD1, a call not compared with the DNA. Termini included, the CDR3 measures 12 amino acids.